Listed here are 2 T cell receptor beta chains from one sample, sequenced in a study of CD8+CD57+ T cells in acquired aplastic anemia. Patients included in sequencing had previously demonstrated CD8+CD57+ cell expansion by flow cytometry. Profiling that covered TCR beta VDJ and CDR3 relied on genomic DNA as its template. Each CDR3 protein gets one entry after TCRdb re-called the reads with MiXCR. The sample shows 110,000 or so distinct CDR3 sequences, under 65% of them seen only once. The source material was sorted CD4+, CD8+, or CD8+CD57+ T cells (not recorded which) from PBMCs. All receptors derive from a human donor with aplastic anemia.

This clonotype was detected ten times or more. This chain joins TRBV6-4 and TRBJ2-5; 9 bases map to TRBD1. The germline V gene has CDR1 MRHNA and CDR2 SNTAGT. The CDR3 is made up of 14 amino acids. J lost 5 bases, V lost 4 bases, and 5 bases had no gene match. This chain's CDR3 is CASSVTGGRETQYF. In nucleotides, the CDR3 is TGTGCCAGCAGTGTAACAGGGGGCCGGGAGACCCAGTACTTC.

J is TRBJ2-3 and V is TRBV4-1, with TRBD1 matching over 10 bases. V gave up 4 bases and J gave up 1 base; unmatched junction bases: 5. In germline, CDR1 is MGHRA, CDR2 YSYEKL. The CDR3 consists of 16 residues. CDR3 region: CASSLGTGVGTDTQYF. The CDR3 DNA reads as TGCGCCAGCAGCCTGGGGACAGGGGTTGGCACAGATACGCAGTATTTT.